The rows below give T cell receptor beta chains drawn from one sample of a study of cytomegalovirus exposure and HLA in healthy donors. TCRdb keeps only in-frame clones here, not all; method: immunoSEQ multiplex PCR. The sample table sets out tens of thousands of clones. The sample was PBMCs. The receptors were gathered from a woman in her thirties or forties in good health and CMV-seropositive. Both conserved end residues are part of each CDR3. The order of the fields is J gene, V gene, D gene, CDR3 protein, CDR3 DNA. The D gene is left open where the match is weak.

>TRBJ1-3|TRBV5-4|NA
CASSRDTLSGNTIYF
TGTGCCAGCAGCCGGGACACTCTCTCTGGAAACACCATATATTTT
>TRBJ2-1|TRBV4-1|TRBD2
CASSDGLAAINEQFF
TGCGCCAGCAGCGACGGACTAGCGGCTATCAATGAGCAGTTCTTC
>TRBJ2-1|TRBV4-2|TRBD2
CASSPSGGPYNEQFF
TGTGCCAGCAGCCCTAGCGGGGGGCCGTACAATGAGCAGTTCTTC
>TRBJ2-3|TRBV29-1|TRBD2
CSVRSSGNADTQYF
TGCAGCGTTCGGTCTAGCGGGAATGCAGATACGCAGTATTTT
>TRBJ2-3|TRBV9|NA
CASSPVEGPGADTQYF
TGTGCCAGCAGCCCCGTAGAGGGGCCGGGGGCAGATACGCAGTATTTT
>TRBJ1-2|TRBV29-1|NA
CSAESGYGYTF
TGCAGCGCCGAGTCGGGGTACGGCTACACCTTC
>TRBJ1-3|TRBV6-1|NA
CASSVGAGNTIYF
TGTGCCAGCAGTGTTGGGGCGGGAAACACCATATATTTT
>TRBJ1-1|TRBV4-2|TRBD1
CASSQDRGMNTEAFF
TGTGCCAGCAGCCAGGACAGGGGGATGAACACTGAAGCTTTCTTT
>TRBJ1-2|TRBV7-2|NA
CASSKGEYGYTF
TGTGCCAGCAGCAAGGGGGAATACGGCTACACCTTC
>TRBJ1-2|TRBV6-5|TRBD1
CASRQGQIYGYTF
TGTGCCAGCAGACAGGGACAGATCTATGGCTACACCTTC
>TRBJ1-2|TRBV20-1|NA
CSASSDYGYTF
TGCAGTGCTAGCTCCGACTATGGCTACACCTTC
>TRBJ2-7|TRBV6-5|NA
CASSYLLDYSYEQYF
TGTGCCAGCAGTTACCTCCTGGACTACTCCTACGAGCAGTACTTC
>TRBJ2-7|TRBV19|NA
CASSPGQGRKRERYLYEQYF
TGTGCCAGTAGTCCAGGACAGGGTAGAAAGCGGGAAAGGTACCTTTACGAGCAGTACTTC
>TRBJ1-1|TRBV2|NA
CASSEGGLTEAFF
TGTGCCAGCAGTGAAGGCGGATTGACTGAAGCTTTCTTT
>TRBJ2-5|TRBV5-1|TRBD1
CASSRGQGAEETQYF
TGCGCCAGCAGCAGGGGACAGGGGGCAGAGGAGACCCAGTACTTC
>TRBJ2-1|TRBV6-6|NA
CASSYGPLGDDEQFF
TGTGCCAGCAGTTACGGTCCTTTGGGCGACGATGAGCAGTTCTTC
>TRBJ2-1|TRBV19|TRBD2
CASSIGGAGRGNEQFF
TGTGCCAGTAGTATAGGGGGAGCGGGGAGGGGTAATGAGCAGTTCTTC
>TRBJ2-7|TRBV5-6|TRBD1
CASSSGTGFSYEQYF
TGTGCCAGCAGCTCCGGGACAGGGTTTTCCTACGAGCAGTACTTC
>TRBJ2-3|TRBV10-1|TRBD2
CASSHRQGLDSDTQYF
TGCGCCAGCAGTCACCGCCAAGGACTAGATTCAGATACGCAGTATTTT
>TRBJ2-2|TRBV11-2|NA
CASSLSGSKTGELFF
TGTGCCAGCAGCTTATCGGGATCCAAAACCGGGGAGCTGTTTTTT
>TRBJ2-2|TRBV10-3|TRBD2
CAIKGSGEKNTGELFF
TGTGCCATCAAGGGTAGCGGGGAGAAGAACACCGGGGAGCTGTTTTTT
>TRBJ1-1|TRBV7-9|NA
CASSLNEAFF
TGTGCCAGCAGCTTAAATGAGGCTTTCTTT
>TRBJ1-1|TRBV30|NA
CAWGWRTEAFF
TGTGCCTGGGGTTGGAGGACTGAAGCTTTCTTT
>TRBJ2-2|TRBV6-1|TRBD1
CASSDKTGGPVGTGELFF
TGTGCCAGCAGTGACAAGACAGGGGGCCCGGTTGGGACCGGGGAGCTGTTTTTT
>TRBJ2-4|TRBV2|TRBD1
CASTRTGLDIQYF
TGTGCCAGCACCCGGACAGGGTTAGACATTCAGTACTTC
>TRBJ2-7|TRBV4-3|TRBD1
CASSQARDRGREQYF
TGCGCCAGCAGCCAAGCAAGAGACAGGGGTCGCGAGCAGTACTTC
>TRBJ1-4|TRBV2|NA
CASSQGTANEKLFF
TGTGCCAGCAGCCAGGGGACGGCTAATGAAAAACTGTTTTTT
>TRBJ1-2|TRBV5-1|TRBD1
CASSLPQGQNYGYTF
TGCGCCAGCAGCTTACCCCAGGGACAGAACTATGGCTACACCTTC
>TRBJ2-7|TRBV2|TRBD1
CASSPGQGPYEQYF
TGTGCCAGCAGTCCGGGACAGGGCCCCTACGAGCAGTACTTC
>TRBJ1-1|TRBV15|NA
CATSRGGSEAFF
TGTGCCACCAGCAGAGGAGGGTCTGAAGCTTTCTTT
>TRBJ2-2|TRBV7-3|NA
CASSRDRNTGELFF
TGTGCCAGCAGCCGAGACAGGAACACCGGGGAGCTGTTTTTT
>TRBJ2-7|TRBV19|TRBD1
CASSITRVLTGVSYEQYF
TGTGCCAGTAGTATAACACGCGTCCTGACAGGGGTGTCCTACGAGCAGTACTTC
>TRBJ2-1|TRBV6-1|NA
CASSENREYDEQFF
TGTGCCAGCAGTGAAAATCGGGAGTACGATGAGCAGTTCTTC
>TRBJ1-1|TRBV6-1|NA
CASRGDSGNTEAFF
TGTGCCAGCAGAGGTGACTCGGGGAACACTGAAGCTTTCTTT
>TRBJ2-2|TRBV9|TRBD1
CASSPRWDRLGTGELFF
TGTGCCAGCAGCCCGCGCTGGGACAGGTTAGGTACCGGGGAGCTGTTTTTT
>TRBJ2-5|TRBV6-6|TRBD2
CASSYSYGRETQYF
TGTGCCAGCAGTTACTCGTACGGGAGGGAGACCCAGTACTTC
>TRBJ2-1|TRBV7-3|NA
CASSLKGRVTYNEQFF
TGTGCCAGCAGCTTAAAGGGCAGGGTCACCTACAATGAGCAGTTCTTC
>TRBJ1-1|TRBV29-1|NA
CSVVNEGTEAFF
TGCAGCGTTGTAAACGAGGGCACTGAAGCTTTCTTT
>TRBJ1-3|TRBV7-2|NA
CASRPDGTGNTIYF
TGTGCCAGCAGACCGGACGGGACTGGAAACACCATATATTTT
>TRBJ2-2|TRBV9|NA
CASSPETGGGELFF
TGTGCCAGCAGCCCGGAGACGGGTGGCGGGGAGCTGTTTTTT
>TRBJ2-1|TRBV14|NA
CASSPRDFNNEQFF
TGTGCCAGCAGCCCCCGGGACTTCAACAATGAGCAGTTCTTC
>TRBJ2-7|TRBV7-2|NA
CASSLSGAPYEQYF
TGTGCCAGCAGCTTATCGGGAGCCCCCTACGAGCAGTACTTC
>TRBJ2-3|TRBV5-1|TRBD2
CASSVETSGRADTQYF
TGCGCCAGCAGCGTTGAGACTAGCGGGAGAGCAGATACGCAGTATTTT
>TRBJ1-5|TRBV28|NA
CASSWLFRTANQPQHF
TGTGCCAGCAGTTGGCTTTTCCGGACAGCAAATCAGCCCCAGCATTTT
>TRBJ1-2|TRBV7-3|NA
CASSLTSGRGYGYTF
TGTGCCAGCAGCTTAACCTCCGGGAGGGGCTATGGCTACACCTTC
>TRBJ1-6|TRBV27|TRBD1
CAQQDRGYNSPLHF
TGTGCCCAGCAGGACAGGGGATATAATTCACCCCTCCACTTT
>TRBJ2-3|TRBV7-3|TRBD2
CASSPQTSGATDTQYF
TGTGCCAGCAGCCCTCAGACTAGCGGAGCCACAGATACGCAGTATTTT
>TRBJ2-2|TRBV7-3|NA
CASSLNNPGQSAGELFF
TGTGCCAGCAGCTTAAATAATCCGGGACAATCGGCCGGGGAGCTGTTTTTT
>TRBJ2-7|TRBV19|TRBD2
CASSILTSGTSYEQYF
TGTGCCAGTAGTATCCTGACTAGCGGGACTTCCTACGAGCAGTACTTC
>TRBJ1-2|TRBV10-3|NA
CAISEYGDISYGYTF
TGTGCCATCAGTGAGTATGGGGACATCTCCTATGGCTACACCTTC
>TRBJ1-5|TRBV6-1|TRBD1
CASSVYRDRGIDSNQPQHF
TGTGCCAGCAGTGTTTACCGGGACAGGGGGATTGATAGCAATCAGCCCCAGCATTTT
>TRBJ2-2|TRBV28|TRBD2
CASSPQGLNTGELFF
TGTGCCAGCAGTCCGCAGGGACTAAACACCGGGGAGCTGTTTTTT
>TRBJ2-3|TRBV5-1|NA
CASSLTGTDTQYF
TGCGCCAGCAGCTTGACAGGAACAGATACGCAGTATTTT
>TRBJ2-7|TRBV19|NA
CASSLELWSEYEQYF
TGTGCCAGTAGCTTGGAGTTGTGGAGCGAGTACGAGCAGTACTTC
>TRBJ1-1|TRBV7-2|TRBD1
CASSPRTGDTEAFF
TGTGCCAGCAGCCCGCGAACAGGGGACACTGAAGCTTTCTTT
>TRBJ2-3|TRBV5-6|NA
CASSFGTPADTQYF
TGTGCCAGCAGCTTTGGGACTCCCGCGGATACGCAGTATTTT
>TRBJ2-7|TRBV14|NA
CASSHGQIYEQYF
TGTGCCAGCAGCCACGGACAGATCTACGAGCAGTACTTC
>TRBJ1-1|TRBV6-5|NA
CASSYSSGQVFFEAFF
TGTGCCAGCAGTTACTCCAGTGGTCAGGTCTTCTTTGAAGCTTTCTTT